Below are 29 T cell receptor beta chains sequenced from a single sample in a study of cytomegalovirus exposure and HLA in healthy donors. The PCR contained 60 Vbeta and 13 Jbeta primers. Produced via immunoSEQ multiplex PCR; TCRdb's table is partial and in-frame only. The sample lists 150,000 to 250,000 clones, 75% to 85% occurring once. The sample comprised PBMCs. These receptors originate from a woman aged 45-65 years in good health and CMV-seronegative.

The rearrangement links TRBV5-1 to TRBJ1-1; the D gene is possibly TRBD1 (5 bases). The CDR3 spans 14 residues. Between the trimmed V and J ends, which lost 4 bases and 8 bases, there was a span of 18 bases. Germline V gene sequence: CDR1 SGHRS, CDR2 YFSETQ. The CDR3, as DNA: TGCGCCAGCAGCGGGGGGGACGGGCTAAAAGAAGCTTTCTTT. Protein: CASSGGDGLKEAFF.

The rearrangement links TRBV5-1 to TRBJ2-7, with 14 bases matching TRBD2. V was pared by 4 bases and J by 6 bases, with 3 bases of the junction left unmatched. Germline V gene sequence: CDR1 SGHRS, CDR2 YFSETQ. CDR3 length equals 14 residues. The CDR3 reads CASSRGTSGSEQYF. The CDR3 DNA reads as TGCGCCAGCAGCCGCGGGACTAGCGGGAGCGAGCAGTACTTC.

This chain connects TRBV18 to TRBJ2-4; 15 bases are shared with TRBD2. The CDR3 is 17 residues long. Germline V gene data show CDR1 as KGHSH and CDR2 as LQKENI. The trim removed 2 bases at V and 7 bases at J, leaving 6 bases unmatched. CDR3 nucleotide sequence: TGTGCCAGCTCACCAAGTGGACTAGCGGGGGGGCGGAACATTCAGTACTTC. This encodes CASSPSGLAGGRNIQYF. The entire variable domain, with the rest obtained from reference TRBV18 and TRBJ2-4, is as follows: NAGVMQNPRHLVRRRGQEARLRCSPMKGHSHVYWYRQLPEEGLKFMVYLQKENIIDESGMPKERFSAEFPKEGPSILRIQQVVRGDSAAYFCASSPSGLAGGRNIQYFGAGTRLSVL.

This chain links TRBV27 with TRBJ2-7; no reliable D call. The V gene's germline CDR1 is MNHEY and CDR2 SMNVEV (reference sequence). The length of the CDR3 is 14 residues. V was shortened by 3 bases and J by 3 bases, with 12 bases between the two germline ends. CDR3: CASSFTHPYYEQYF. The CDR3 region has the DNA TGTGCCAGCAGTTTCACCCATCCCTACTACGAGCAGTACTTC.

The genes are TRBV14 and TRBJ2-5; 9 bases match TRBD2. Germline loops: CDR1 SGHDN, CDR2 FVKESK. V shed 1 base and J 5 bases; nucleotides not matched to a gene: 5. There are 15 residues in the CDR3. The CDR3 protein is CASSQGVGLAETQYF. The CDR3, as DNA: TGTGCCAGCAGCCAAGGGGTTGGACTAGCGGAGACCCAGTACTTC.

This clone was counted between two and nine times. The rearrangement joins TRBV5-4 to TRBJ2-2; possible D gene TRBD1, 5 bases. Per the germline V gene, CDR1 is SGHNT and CDR2 is YYREEE (reference sequence). The CDR3 extends over 14 amino acids. V gave up 5 bases and J gave up 2 bases, with 10 bases separating them. For the CDR3, the DNA is TGTGCCAGCAGTCAGGGCCCAAACACCGGGGAGCTGTTTTTT. It is translated as CASSQGPNTGELFF.

V and J are TRBV6-1 and TRBJ2-1; 11 positions match TRBD2. The CDR3 totals 17 residues. Trimming took 0 bases from V and 4 from J; bases not matched to a gene: 5. Germline-derived CDR1 and CDR2 are MNHNS and SASEGT. CDR3 loop: CASSEALGTSGYNEQFF. CDR3 coding DNA: TGTGCCAGCAGTGAAGCCTTGGGGACTAGCGGATACAATGAGCAGTTCTTC.

The chain couples TRBV6-9 to TRBJ2-1; 10 nucleotides align to TRBD2. CDR3 size: 15 residues. The V gene end was trimmed by 6 bases and the J gene end by 2 bases; junction bases not matched to a gene: 4. Germline CDR1 MNHGY, CDR2 SVAAGI. The CDR3 DNA follows: TGTGCCAGCAGACTGAGCGGGAGGGCCTACAATGAGCAGTTCTTC. This codes for CASRLSGRAYNEQFF.

V and J are TRBV27 and TRBJ1-2; 9 bases are shared with TRBD1. Germline CDR1 reads MNHEY; CDR2 reads SMNVEV (reference sequence). CDR3 length: 14 residues. Trimming removed 7 bases from V and 5 bases from J; junction bases left unmatched: 8. The CDR3, as DNA: TGTGCCAGCACCCCTTCTGGACAGGGGTATGGCTACACCTTC. Amino acids: CASTPSGQGYGYTF.

The rearrangement uses TRBV5-6 and TRBJ1-1, with a possible D match to TRBD1 (5 bases). The ends were cut back, 0 bases at V and 8 bases at J, with 17 bases in the middle. CDR1 SGHDT and CDR2 YYEEEE come from the germline V gene. This CDR3 is built from 15 residues. CDR3 DNA: TGTGCCAGCAGCTTGGCCGGGGGAAACCGGGCCGAAGCTTTCTTT. It yields the protein CASSLAGGNRAEAFF. Filled out from reference TRBV5-6 and TRBJ1-1, the complete variable domain reads DAGVTQSPTHLIKTRGQQVTLRCSPKSGHDTVSWYQQALGQGPQFIFQYYEEEERQRGNFPDRFSGHQFPNYSSELNVNALLLGDSALYLCASSLAGGNRAEAFFGQGTRLTVV.

This CDR3 reads CASRIAAGGPGEQFF. For the CDR3, the DNA is TGTGCCAGCAGAATCGCAGCGGGAGGGCCAGGTGAGCAGTTCTTC. The chain joins TRBV9 to TRBJ2-1; 10 bases are a match to TRBD2. The CDR3 is 15 residues long. From germline, CDR1 is SGDLS and CDR2 YYNGEE. J lost 9 bases, V lost 5 bases, and 11 bases had no gene match.

J is TRBJ2-1 and V is TRBV5-1; D gene ambiguous. The germline CDR1 and CDR2 sequences are SGHRS and YFSETQ. This CDR3 has 12 amino acids. Between the trimmed V and J ends, which lost 4 bases and 7 bases, there was a span of 9 bases. The CDR3 bases are TGCGCCAGCAGCCTACAGTTGAATGAGCAGTTCTTC. It codes for CASSLQLNEQFF.

The genes are TRBV18 and TRBJ2-1; the match to TRBD2 covers 10 bases. J was trimmed by 6 bases and V by 5 bases; bases with no gene match: 10. The germline CDR1 and CDR2 sequences are KGHSH and LQKENI. This CDR3 contains 16 residues. CDR3 in DNA: TGTGCCAGCTCAGCGAGGGGAGTAGCGGGAGGCAATGAGCAGTTCTTC. Translating gives CASSARGVAGGNEQFF.

This clone has only one observation. The gene calls are TRBV7-2 and TRBJ2-5; 7 bases map to TRBD2. The CDR3 sequence is 13 residues long. V was clipped by 5 bases and J by 4 bases; unmatched bases: 4. Looked up from germline, CDR1 is SGHTA and CDR2 is FQGNSA. CDR3 sequence reads: CASSIRLAETQYF. CDR3 nucleotide sequence: TGTGCCAGCAGCATAAGACTAGCAGAGACCCAGTACTTC. Looking up the rest from reference TRBV7-2 and TRBJ2-5 gives the full variable domain: GAGVSQSPSNKVTEKGKDVELRCDPISGHTALYWYRQSLGQGLEFLIYFQGNSAPDKSGLPSDRFSAERTGGSVSTLTIQRTQQEDSAVYLCASSIRLAETQYFGPGTRLLVL.

J is TRBJ2-7 and V is TRBV7-2; unclear D gene. The CDR3 is made up of 12 amino acids. From germline, CDR1 is SGHTA and CDR2 FQGNSA. V was shortened by 4 bases and J by 1 base, with 5 bases between the two germline ends. CDR3 DNA: TGTGCCAGCAGCTCCCCTTCCTACGAGCAGTACTTC. It is translated as CASSSPSYEQYF.

The chain is built from TRBV2 and TRBJ2-1; TRBD2 might be the D (6 bases). Germline V gene sequence: CDR1 SNHLY, CDR2 FYNNEI. Deletions cut 0 bases from V and 5 bases from J, with 11 bases between. The CDR3 covers 15 residues. CDR3 sequence reads: CASSEAGTHDNEQFF. CDR3 bases: TGTGCCAGCAGTGAAGCGGGGACTCACGACAATGAGCAGTTCTTC.

The chain employs TRBV5-6 and TRBJ2-1; D unresolved. Trimming took off 4 bases at V and 0 bases at J, with 14 bases between the two ends. Per germline, CDR1 SGHDT and CDR2 YYEEEE. This CDR3 comprises 16 residues. CDR3 coding DNA: TGTGCCAGCAGCCCCGTCCCCCCTAGCTCCTACAATGAGCAGTTCTTC. This sequence encodes CASSPVPPSSYNEQFF.

The V and J genes are TRBV6-1 and TRBJ1-4; D ambiguous. V lost 7 bases, J lost 0 bases, and 12 bases lay in between. CDR3 size: 15 residues. CDR1 and CDR2 (germline): MNHNS, SASEGT. The CDR3 spells CASTTGEATNEKLFF. DNA for the CDR3: TGTGCCAGCACCACCGGGGAGGCAACTAATGAAAAACTGTTTTTT.

This chain uses TRBV9 with TRBJ2-3; TRBD2 matches 12 bases. Germline CDR1 and CDR2: SGDLS and YYNGEE. The CDR3 spans 17 residues. The V and J ends lost 0 bases and 3 bases, in that order; junction bases with no gene match: 5. DNA for the CDR3: TGTGCCAGCAGCGTAGCTACTAGCGGGAGGAGGACAGATACGCAGTATTTT. It yields the protein CASSVATSGRRTDTQYF.

The CDR3 here is CASNQELGSYEQYF. The CDR3 DNA follows: TGCGCCAGTAACCAAGAGCTAGGCTCCTACGAGCAGTACTTC. The chain uses TRBV5-1 and TRBJ2-7; D ambiguous. Germline loops: CDR1 SGHRS, CDR2 YFSETQ. V shed 8 bases and J shed 0 bases, with 15 bases lying between them. This CDR3 comprises 14 residues. Filled out from reference TRBV5-1 and TRBJ2-7, the complete variable domain reads KAGVTQTPRYLIKTRGQQVTLSCSPISGHRSVSWYQQTPGQGLQFLFEYFSETQRNKGNFPGRFSGRQFSNSRSEMNVSTLELGDSALYLCASNQELGSYEQYFGPGTRLTVT.

The chain employs TRBV11-1 and TRBJ1-1; no definite D call. The CDR3 has 15 amino acids. Germline V gene data show CDR1 as SGHAT and CDR2 as FQDESV (reference sequence). Trimming removed 0 bases at V and 3 bases at J, with 11 bases between. CDR3 DNA: TGTGCCAGCAGCTTAGCCCCGACATCACACACTGAAGCTTTCTTT. Residues: CASSLAPTSHTEAFF.

This clone has only one observation. The V gene is TRBV4-1, the J gene TRBJ2-7; 11 bases align to TRBD2. CDR1 MGHRA and CDR2 YSYEKL come from the germline V gene. The CDR3 extends over 16 amino acids. J was trimmed by 2 bases and V by 1 base; bases with no gene match: 4. The CDR3 bases are TGCGCCAGCAGCCAAGTCCTAGCGGGGGGAACCTACGAGCAGTACTTC. Translation: CASSQVLAGGTYEQYF.

The chain's CDR3 is CASSPIELYEQYF. The CDR3 DNA is TGTGCCAGCTCACCAATAGAATTGTACGAGCAGTACTTC. The rearrangement joins TRBV18 to TRBJ2-7; D is unresolved. Germline loops: CDR1 KGHSH, CDR2 LQKENI. V gave up 2 bases and J gave up 4 bases, with 9 bases separating them. CDR3 length: 13 residues.

This chain connects TRBV11-1 to TRBJ2-7; D remains unclear. The V gene lost 1 base and the J gene lost 5 bases, with 6 bases spanning the gap. Germline CDR1 SGHAT, CDR2 FQDESV (reference sequence). The CDR3 contains 12 residues. CDR3 amino acids: CASSLGEDEQYF. CDR3 bases: TGTGCCAGCAGCTTAGGAGAAGACGAGCAGTACTTC.

Only a few counts were recorded for this clone. V and J are TRBV18 and TRBJ2-6; D remains unclear. V lost 3 bases to trimming and J lost 0 bases, with 6 bases between them. The CDR3 extends over 15 amino acids. Germline CDR1 KGHSH, CDR2 LQKENI. CDR3 sequence reads: CASSPISSGANVLTF. The DNA for the CDR3 is TGTGCCAGCTCACCCATTAGCTCTGGGGCCAACGTCCTGACTTTC.

The rearrangement joins TRBV5-1 to TRBJ1-2; a weak D match, TRBD1 (5 bases). The germline CDR1 and CDR2 sequences are SGHRS and YFSETQ. Trimming removed 0 bases at V and 4 bases at J, with 22 bases between. This CDR3 comprises 18 residues. CDR3 DNA sequence: TGCGCCAGCAGCTTGGGGAGGGGAAGTGGCCGTGAGGTCTATGGCTACACCTTC. This translates into CASSLGRGSGREVYGYTF.

This chain connects TRBV5-1 to TRBJ2-5; D is perhaps TRBD1 (6 bases). V lost 0 bases and J lost 1, with 10 bases in between. Germline V gives CDR1 SGHRS, CDR2 YFSETQ. The length of the CDR3 is 15 residues. The CDR3 DNA reads as TGCGCCAGCAGCTTGGGGACAGATACCCAAGAGACCCAGTACTTC. As protein: CASSLGTDTQETQYF. Looking up the rest from reference TRBV5-1 and TRBJ2-5 gives the full variable domain: KAGVTQTPRYLIKTRGQQVTLSCSPISGHRSVSWYQQTPGQGLQFLFEYFSETQRNKGNFPGRFSGRQFSNSRSEMNVSTLELGDSALYLCASSLGTDTQETQYFGPGTRLLVL.

V is TRBV30 and J is TRBJ2-1; 8 bases are shared with TRBD2. This CDR3 has 15 amino acids. CDR1 and CDR2 from the germline V gene are GTSNPN and SVGIG (reference sequence). V lost 5 bases to trimming and J lost 4 bases; unmatched junction nucleotides: 10. The CDR3 DNA sequence: TGTGCCTGGGCAAAAAGGGCGGGGGGATACAATGAGCAGTTCTTC. It codes for CAWAKRAGGYNEQFF. The complete variable domain, with remaining parts taken from reference TRBV30 and TRBJ2-1, reads SQTIHQWPATLVQPVGSPLSLECTVEGTSNPNLYWYRQAAGRGLQLLFYSVGIGQISSEVPQNLSASRPQDRQFILSSKKLLLSDSGFYLCAWAKRAGGYNEQFFGPGTRLTVL.

The V and J genes are TRBV5-5 and TRBJ1-2; 10 positions match TRBD1. CDR1 SGHKS and CDR2 YYEKEE come from the germline V gene (reference sequence). The CDR3 totals 16 residues. The J segment lost 2 bases and the V segment lost 0 bases, leaving 4 bases of the junction unmatched. The CDR3, as DNA: TGTGCCAGCAGCTTGGCCTCGGGACAGGGGAACTATGGCTACACCTTC. Translating gives CASSLASGQGNYGYTF. Filled out from reference TRBV5-5 and TRBJ1-2, the complete variable domain reads DAGVTQSPTHLIKTRGQQVTLRCSPISGHKSVSWYQQVLGQGPQFIFQYYEKEERGRGNFPDRFSARQFPNYSSELNVNALLLGDSALYLCASSLASGQGNYGYTFGSGTRLTVV.